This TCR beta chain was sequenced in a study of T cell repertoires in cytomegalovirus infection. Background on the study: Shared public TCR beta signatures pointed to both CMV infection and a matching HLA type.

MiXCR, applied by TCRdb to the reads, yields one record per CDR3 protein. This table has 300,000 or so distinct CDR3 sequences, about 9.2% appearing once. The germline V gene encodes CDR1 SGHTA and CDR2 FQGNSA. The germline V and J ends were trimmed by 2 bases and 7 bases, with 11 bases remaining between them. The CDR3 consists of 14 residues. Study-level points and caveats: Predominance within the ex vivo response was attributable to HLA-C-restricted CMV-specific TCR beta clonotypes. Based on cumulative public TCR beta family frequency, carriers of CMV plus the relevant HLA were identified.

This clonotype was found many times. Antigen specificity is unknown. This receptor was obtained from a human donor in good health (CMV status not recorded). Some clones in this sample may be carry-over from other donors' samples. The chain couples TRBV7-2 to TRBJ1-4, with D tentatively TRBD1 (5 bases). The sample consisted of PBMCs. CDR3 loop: CASSLNTGGEKLFF. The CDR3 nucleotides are TGTGCCAGCAGCTTAAATACTGGGGGTGAAAAACTGTTTTTT.